These T cell receptor beta chains were read from a single sample in a study of Ad26.COV2.S vaccination and SARS-CoV-2 variants. Produced via immunoSEQ multiplex PCR; TCRdb's table is partial and in-frame only. The sample includes around 420,000 clones, approximately 90% of them seen just once. This sample comprised peripheral blood, obtained in a trial of Ad26.COV2.S vaccine versus placebo. The receptors were sampled from a person aged 18 to 65 who received the Ad26.COV2.S COVID-19 vaccine or a placebo. The conserved cysteine and the conserved F or W are not part of the CDR3 here. D genes are given only for firm matches.

V gene	J gene	D gene	CDR3 protein
TRBV19	TRBJ1-1	.	ASGVSGEVGAF
TRBV3-1/TRBV3-2	TRBJ1-2	TRBD1	ASSQGGTGYGYT
TRBV7-9	TRBJ1-1	TRBD1	ASSGPGTGVENTEAF
TRBV5-5	TRBJ2-5	TRBD1	ASSLDRGVQTQY
TRBV5-5	TRBJ1-4	.	ASSLRVATNEKLF
TRBV19	TRBJ2-7	TRBD1	ASSSGTGYYEQY
TRBV6-5	TRBJ2-1	TRBD2	ASSPLAGGVNEQF
TRBV14	TRBJ1-2	TRBD1	ASSQRAGQYYGYT
TRBV18	TRBJ1-3	TRBD1	ASSPTGLFSGNTIY
TRBV7-2	TRBJ1-4	.	ASSYRTGTEKLF
TRBV6-5	TRBJ1-2	.	ASSYPQDSNYGYT